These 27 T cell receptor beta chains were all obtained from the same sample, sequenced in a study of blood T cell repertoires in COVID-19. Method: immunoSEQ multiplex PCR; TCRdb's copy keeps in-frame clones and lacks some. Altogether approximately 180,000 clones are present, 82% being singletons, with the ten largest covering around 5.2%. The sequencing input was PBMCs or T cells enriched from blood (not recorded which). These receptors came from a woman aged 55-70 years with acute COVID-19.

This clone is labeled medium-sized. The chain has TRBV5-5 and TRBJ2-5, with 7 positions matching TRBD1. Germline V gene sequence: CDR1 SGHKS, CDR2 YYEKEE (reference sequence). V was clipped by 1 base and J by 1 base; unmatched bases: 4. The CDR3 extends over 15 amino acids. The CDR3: CASSLHRGGQETQYF. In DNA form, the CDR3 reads TGTGCCAGCAGCTTGCACAGGGGCGGCCAAGAGACCCAGTACTTC.

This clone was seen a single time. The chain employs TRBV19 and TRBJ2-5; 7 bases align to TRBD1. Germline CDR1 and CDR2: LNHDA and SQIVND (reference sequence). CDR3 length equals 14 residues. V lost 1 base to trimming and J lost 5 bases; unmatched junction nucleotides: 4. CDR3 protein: CASSIGIQGETQYF. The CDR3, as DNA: TGTGCCAGTAGTATAGGCATACAGGGGGAGACCCAGTACTTC.

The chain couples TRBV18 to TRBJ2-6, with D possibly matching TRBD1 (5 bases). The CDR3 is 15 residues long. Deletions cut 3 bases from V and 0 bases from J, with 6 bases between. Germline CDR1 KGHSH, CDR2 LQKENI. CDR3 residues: CASSPDISGANVLTF. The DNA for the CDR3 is TGTGCCAGCTCACCGGACATCTCTGGGGCCAACGTCCTGACTTTC.

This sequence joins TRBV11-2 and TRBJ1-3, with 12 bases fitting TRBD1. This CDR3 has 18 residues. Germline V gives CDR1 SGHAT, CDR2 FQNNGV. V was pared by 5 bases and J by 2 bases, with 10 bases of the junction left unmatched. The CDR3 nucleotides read TGTGCCAGCAGCCCTGGGACAGGGGGCTCCCCGGCTGGAAACACCATATATTTT. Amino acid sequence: CASSPGTGGSPAGNTIYF. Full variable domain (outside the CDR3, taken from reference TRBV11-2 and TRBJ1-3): EAGVAQSPRYKIIEKRQSVAFWCNPISGHATLYWYQQILGQGPKLLIQFQNNGVVDDSQLPKDRFSAERLKGVDSTLKIQPAKLEDSAVYLCASSPGTGGSPAGNTIYFGEGSWLTVV.

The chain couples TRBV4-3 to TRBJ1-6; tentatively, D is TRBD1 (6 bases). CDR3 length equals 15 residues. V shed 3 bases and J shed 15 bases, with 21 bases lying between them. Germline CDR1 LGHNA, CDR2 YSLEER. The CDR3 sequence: CASSQDTGRTPVLHF. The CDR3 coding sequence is TGCGCCAGCAGCCAGGACACAGGGCGTACCCCGGTCCTCCACTTT.

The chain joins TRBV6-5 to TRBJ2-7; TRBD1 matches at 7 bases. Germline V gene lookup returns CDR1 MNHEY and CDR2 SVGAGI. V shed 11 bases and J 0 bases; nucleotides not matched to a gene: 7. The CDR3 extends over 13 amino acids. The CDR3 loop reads CASTQGSSYEQYF. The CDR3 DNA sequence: TGTGCCTCGACACAGGGGAGCTCCTACGAGCAGTACTTC.

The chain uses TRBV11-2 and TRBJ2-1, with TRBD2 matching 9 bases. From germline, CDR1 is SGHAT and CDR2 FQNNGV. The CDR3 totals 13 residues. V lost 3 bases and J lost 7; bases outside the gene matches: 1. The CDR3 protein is CASSFTSGNEQFF. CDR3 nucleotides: TGTGCCAGCAGCTTTACTAGCGGGAATGAGCAGTTCTTC.

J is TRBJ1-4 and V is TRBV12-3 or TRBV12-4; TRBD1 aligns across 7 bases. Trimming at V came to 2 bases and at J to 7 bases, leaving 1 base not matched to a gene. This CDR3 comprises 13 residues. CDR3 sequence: CASSLSGGEKLFF. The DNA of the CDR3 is TGTGCCAGCAGTTTATCAGGGGGTGAAAAACTGTTTTTT.

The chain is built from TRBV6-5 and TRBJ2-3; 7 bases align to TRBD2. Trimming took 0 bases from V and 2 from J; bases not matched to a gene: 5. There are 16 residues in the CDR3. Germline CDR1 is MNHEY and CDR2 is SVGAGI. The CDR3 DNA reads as TGTGCCAGCAGTTACTCTGGGCGGGAGATCACAGATACGCAGTATTTT. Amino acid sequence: CASSYSGREITDTQYF.

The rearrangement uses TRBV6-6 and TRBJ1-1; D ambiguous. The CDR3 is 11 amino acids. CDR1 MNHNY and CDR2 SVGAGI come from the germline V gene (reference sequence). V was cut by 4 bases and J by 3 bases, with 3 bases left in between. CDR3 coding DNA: TGTGCCAGCAGTTCGGACACTGAAGCTTTCTTT. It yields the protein CASSSDTEAFF.

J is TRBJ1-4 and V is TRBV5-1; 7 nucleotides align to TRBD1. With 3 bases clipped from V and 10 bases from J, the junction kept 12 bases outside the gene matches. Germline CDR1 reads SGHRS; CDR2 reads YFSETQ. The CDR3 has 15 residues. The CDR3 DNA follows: TGCGCCAGCAGCTGGGGGGAACAGGGGCCCGGAAAACTGTTTTTT. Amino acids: CASSWGEQGPGKLFF. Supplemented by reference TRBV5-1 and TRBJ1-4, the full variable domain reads KAGVTQTPRYLIKTRGQQVTLSCSPISGHRSVSWYQQTPGQGLQFLFEYFSETQRNKGNFPGRFSGRQFSNSRSEMNVSTLELGDSALYLCASSWGEQGPGKLFFGSGTQLSVL.

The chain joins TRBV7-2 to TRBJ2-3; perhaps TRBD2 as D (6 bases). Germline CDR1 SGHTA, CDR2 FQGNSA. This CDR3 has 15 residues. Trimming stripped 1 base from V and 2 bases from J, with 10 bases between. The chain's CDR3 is CASSLGGRNTDTQYF. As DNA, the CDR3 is TGTGCCAGCAGCTTAGGAGGGAGGAACACAGATACGCAGTATTTT.

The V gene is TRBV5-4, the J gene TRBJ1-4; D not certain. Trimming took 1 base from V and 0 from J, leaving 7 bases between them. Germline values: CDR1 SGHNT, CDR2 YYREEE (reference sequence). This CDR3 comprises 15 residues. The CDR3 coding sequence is TGTGCCAGCAGCTTGTGGGCGTCAACTAATGAAAAACTGTTTTTT. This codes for CASSLWASTNEKLFF.

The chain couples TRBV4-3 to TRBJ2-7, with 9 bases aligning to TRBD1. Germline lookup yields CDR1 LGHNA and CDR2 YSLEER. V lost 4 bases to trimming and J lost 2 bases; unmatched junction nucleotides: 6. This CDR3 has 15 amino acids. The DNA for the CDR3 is TGCGCCAGCAGCCCGGACAGGGGTAATACCTACGAGCAGTACTTC. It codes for CASSPDRGNTYEQYF.

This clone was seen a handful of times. The CDR3 DNA sequence: TGTGCCAGCAGCTCTTCGAGTACAGTCAATCAGCCCCAGCATTTT. This gives the protein CASSSSSTVNQPQHF. The chain has TRBV7-2 and TRBJ1-5, with unresolved D. This CDR3 region has 15 residues. V lost 4 bases and J 3 bases, leaving 13 bases between the germline ends. CDR1 SGHTA and CDR2 FQGNSA come from the germline V gene.

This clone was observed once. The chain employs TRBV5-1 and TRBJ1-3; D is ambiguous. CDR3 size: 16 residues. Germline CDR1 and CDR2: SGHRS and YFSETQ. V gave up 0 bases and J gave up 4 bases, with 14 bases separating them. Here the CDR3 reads CASSLGMGTTGNTIYF. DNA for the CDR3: TGCGCCAGCAGCTTGGGGATGGGCACCACGGGAAACACCATATATTTT.

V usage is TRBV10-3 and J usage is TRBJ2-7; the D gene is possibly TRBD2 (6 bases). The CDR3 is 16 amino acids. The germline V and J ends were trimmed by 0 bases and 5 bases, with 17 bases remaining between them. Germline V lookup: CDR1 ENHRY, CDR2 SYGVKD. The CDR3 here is CAISESMRELHHEQYF. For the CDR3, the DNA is TGTGCCATCAGTGAGTCGATGCGGGAACTCCACCACGAGCAGTACTTC.

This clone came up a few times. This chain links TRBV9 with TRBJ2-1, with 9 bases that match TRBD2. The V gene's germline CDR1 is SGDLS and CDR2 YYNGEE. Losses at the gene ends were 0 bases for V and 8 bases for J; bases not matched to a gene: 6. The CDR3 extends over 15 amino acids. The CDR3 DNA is TGTGCCAGCAGCGTAGTTGCGGGAGGGGTGGATGAGCAGTTCTTC. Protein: CASSVVAGGVDEQFF. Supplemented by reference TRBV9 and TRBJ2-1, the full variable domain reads DSGVTQTPKHLITATGQRVTLRCSPRSGDLSVYWYQQSLDQGLQFLIQYYNGEERAKGNILERFSAQQFPDLHSELNLSSLELGDSALYFCASSVVAGGVDEQFFGPGTRLTVL.

CDR3 residues: CASIGGDKETQYF. For the CDR3, the DNA is TGTGCCAGCATAGGAGGGGATAAAGAGACCCAGTACTTC. V usage is TRBV5-6 and J usage is TRBJ2-5; D perhaps matches TRBD2 (6 bases). This CDR3 is built from 13 residues. V lost 6 bases and J lost 3, with 12 bases in between. Germline assignment: CDR1 SGHDT and CDR2 YYEEEE.

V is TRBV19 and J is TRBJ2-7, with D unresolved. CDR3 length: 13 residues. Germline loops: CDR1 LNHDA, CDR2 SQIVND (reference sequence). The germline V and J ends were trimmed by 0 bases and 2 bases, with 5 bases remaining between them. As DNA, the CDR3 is TGTGCCAGTAGTATAGACCCAACCTACGAGCAGTACTTC. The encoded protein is CASSIDPTYEQYF.

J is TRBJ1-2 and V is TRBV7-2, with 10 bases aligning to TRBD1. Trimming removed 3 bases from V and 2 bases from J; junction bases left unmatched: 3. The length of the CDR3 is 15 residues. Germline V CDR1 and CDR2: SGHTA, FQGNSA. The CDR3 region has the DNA TGTGCCAGCAGCTTTTGGGGACAGGGGAACTATGGCTACACCTTC. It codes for CASSFWGQGNYGYTF. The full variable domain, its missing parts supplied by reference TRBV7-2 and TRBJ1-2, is GAGVSQSPSNKVTEKGKDVELRCDPISGHTALYWYRQSLGQGLEFLIYFQGNSAPDKSGLPSDRFSAERTGGSVSTLTIQRTQQEDSAVYLCASSFWGQGNYGYTFGSGTRLTVV.

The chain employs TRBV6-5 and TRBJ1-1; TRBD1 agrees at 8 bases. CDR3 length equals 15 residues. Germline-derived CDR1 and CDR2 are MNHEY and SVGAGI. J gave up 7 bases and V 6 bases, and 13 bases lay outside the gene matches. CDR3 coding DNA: TGTGCCAGCAGATGGACAGGGAACGCCGTTCTTGAAGCTTTCTTT. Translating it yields CASRWTGNAVLEAFF.

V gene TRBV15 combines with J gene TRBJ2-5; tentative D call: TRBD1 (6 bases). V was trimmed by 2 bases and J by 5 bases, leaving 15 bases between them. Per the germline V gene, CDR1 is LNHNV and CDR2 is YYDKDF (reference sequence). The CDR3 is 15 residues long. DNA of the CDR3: TGTGCCACCAGCAGAAACGGGATAAGGGGGGAGACCCAGTACTTC. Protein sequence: CATSRNGIRGETQYF.

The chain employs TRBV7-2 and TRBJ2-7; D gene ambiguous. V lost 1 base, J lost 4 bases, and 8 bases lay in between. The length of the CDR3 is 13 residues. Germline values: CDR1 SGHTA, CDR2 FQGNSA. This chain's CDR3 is CASSLENRYEQYF. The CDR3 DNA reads TGTGCCAGCAGCTTAGAAAACCGGTACGAGCAGTACTTC.

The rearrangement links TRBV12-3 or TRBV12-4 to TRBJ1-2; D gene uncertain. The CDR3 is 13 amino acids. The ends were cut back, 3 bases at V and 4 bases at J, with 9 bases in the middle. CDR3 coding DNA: TGTGCCAGCAGTTTGGAGGGATCCTATGGCTACACCTTC. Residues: CASSLEGSYGYTF.

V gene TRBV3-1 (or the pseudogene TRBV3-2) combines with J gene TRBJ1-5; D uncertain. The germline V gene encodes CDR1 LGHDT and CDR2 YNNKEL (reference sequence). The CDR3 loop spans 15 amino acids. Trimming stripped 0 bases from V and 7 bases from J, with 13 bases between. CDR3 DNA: TGTGCCAGCAGCCAAGATTCGGGCGGGTGGCAGCCCCAGCATTTT. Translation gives CASSQDSGGWQPQHF.

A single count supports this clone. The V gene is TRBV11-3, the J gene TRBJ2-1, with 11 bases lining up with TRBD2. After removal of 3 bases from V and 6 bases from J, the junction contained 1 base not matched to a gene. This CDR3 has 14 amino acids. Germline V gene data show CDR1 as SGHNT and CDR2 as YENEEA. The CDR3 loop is CASSFSGRANEQFF. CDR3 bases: TGTGCCAGCAGCTTTAGCGGGAGGGCCAATGAGCAGTTCTTC.